The clone carrying this T cell receptor (beta chain) turned up a few times. The antigen remains undetermined. They built TCR cDNA with 5'RACE template switching, a step that put in a universal primer site and UMIs. TCRdb analysed the 5' RACE reads with MiXCR anew, one entry per CDR3 protein. The sample records around 50,000 distinct CDR3 sequences, roughly 7.3% being singletons. This specimen comes from a study of T cells after yellow fever vaccination. The CDR3 has 15 residues. Germline V gives CDR1 SGHDT, CDR2 YYEEEE. V dropped 4 bases and J dropped 6; count of bases not matched to a gene: 5. Study-wide results and caveats: The study noted that FACS-sorted repertoires could contain abundant clonotypes contaminating from the bulk population. Once the booster was given, most primary-vaccination clones reappeared, at about 95% for CD4 and over 75% for CD8. It was a weaker secondary response, yet one that peaked faster, at day 5 versus 15.

The chain has TRBV5-6 and TRBJ2-5; 14 nucleotides agree with TRBD2. This clonotype originated in a man aged 18-30 years who received the YFV17D yellow fever vaccine. This material consisted of CD8+ T cells sorted from PBMCs, taken more than 14 days after the first yellow fever vaccination. The CDR3 spells CASSVGTSGGQTQYF. The CDR3 DNA reads TGTGCCAGCAGCGTAGGGACTAGCGGGGGACAGACCCAGTACTTC. Using reference TRBV5-6 and TRBJ2-5 for the parts outside the CDR3, the full variable domain is DAGVTQSPTHLIKTRGQQVTLRCSPKSGHDTVSWYQQALGQGPQFIFQYYEEEERQRGNFPDRFSGHQFPNYSSELNVNALLLGDSALYLCASSVGTSGGQTQYFGPGTRLLVL.